What follows are 3 T cell receptor beta chains derived from one specimen sequenced in a study of response to subunit inactivated influenza vaccine. TCRdb re-derived calls from the RT-PCR reads in MiXCR, one entry per CDR3 protein. The sample shows about 780,000 distinct CDR3 sequences, approximately 18% of them seen only once. The sample in question was PBMCs from blood, obtained roughly 5 days after vaccination. These receptors all stem from a man aged 50 to 59 who received an inactivated influenza vaccine.

This clonotype was detected only a few times. The chain is built from TRBV11-2 and TRBJ2-1; TRBD2 matches at 7 bases. This CDR3 region has 19 residues. The V and J ends lost 4 bases and 3 bases, in that order; junction bases with no gene match: 18. The germline CDR1 and CDR2 sequences are SGHAT and FQNNGV. The CDR3 loop is CASSSSAGWRGTYYNEQFF. The CDR3 coding sequence is TGTGCCAGCAGCTCATCAGCTGGGTGGCGGGGGACTTACTACAATGAGCAGTTCTTC.

As DNA, the CDR3 is TGCAGTGTCGGCAGGGGAAGAGATACGCAGTATTTT. Encoded protein: CSVGRGRDTQYF. The rearrangement links TRBV20-1 to TRBJ2-3; D perhaps matches TRBD1 (6 bases). Germline values: CDR1 DFQATT, CDR2 SNEGSKA (reference sequence). This CDR3 has 12 residues. With 7 bases removed from V and 5 bases from J, the gap between germline ends came to 13 bases.

The V gene is TRBV6-5, the J gene TRBJ1-3, with a weak D call TRBD1 (5 bases). This CDR3 spans 16 amino acids. Germline V gene data show CDR1 as MNHEY and CDR2 as SVGAGI. The V gene lost 0 bases and the J gene lost 2 bases, with 11 bases spanning the gap. CDR3 protein: CASSYSRRGAGNTIYF. The CDR3 DNA sequence: TGTGCCAGCAGTTACTCCAGGAGAGGGGCTGGAAACACCATATATTTT.